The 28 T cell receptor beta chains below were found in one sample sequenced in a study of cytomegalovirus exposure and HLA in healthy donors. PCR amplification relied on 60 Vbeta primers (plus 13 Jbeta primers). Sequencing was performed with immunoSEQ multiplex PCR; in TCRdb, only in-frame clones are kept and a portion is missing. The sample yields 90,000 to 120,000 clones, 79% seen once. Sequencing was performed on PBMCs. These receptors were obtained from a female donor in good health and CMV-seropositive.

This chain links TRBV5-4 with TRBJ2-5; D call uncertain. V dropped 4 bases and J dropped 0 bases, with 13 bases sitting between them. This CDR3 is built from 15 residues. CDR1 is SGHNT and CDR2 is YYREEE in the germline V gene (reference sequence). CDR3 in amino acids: CASSHSSANQETQYF. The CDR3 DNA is TGTGCCAGCAGCCACAGTTCCGCAAACCAAGAGACCCAGTACTTC.

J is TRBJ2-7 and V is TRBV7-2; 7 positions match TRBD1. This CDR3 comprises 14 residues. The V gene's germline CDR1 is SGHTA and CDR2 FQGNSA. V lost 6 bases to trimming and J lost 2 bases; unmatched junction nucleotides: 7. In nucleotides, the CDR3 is TGTGCCAGCAGTCGATCGACAGGGACCTACGAGCAGTACTTC. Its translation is CASSRSTGTYEQYF.

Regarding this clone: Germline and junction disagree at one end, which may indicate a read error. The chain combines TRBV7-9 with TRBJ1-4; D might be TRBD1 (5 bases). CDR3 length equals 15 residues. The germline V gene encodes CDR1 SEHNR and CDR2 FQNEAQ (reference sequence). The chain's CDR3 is CSSSLGAGVIEKLFF. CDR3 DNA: TGTTCCAGCAGCTTAGGGGCGGGGGTAATCGAAAAACTGTTTTTT.

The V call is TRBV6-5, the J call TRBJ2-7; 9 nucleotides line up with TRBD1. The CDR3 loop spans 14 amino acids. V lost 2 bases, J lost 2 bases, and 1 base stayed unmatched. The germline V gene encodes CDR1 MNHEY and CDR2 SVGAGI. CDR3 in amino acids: CASSYGTGPYEQYF. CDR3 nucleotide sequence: TGTGCCAGCAGTTACGGGACAGGGCCCTACGAGCAGTACTTC.

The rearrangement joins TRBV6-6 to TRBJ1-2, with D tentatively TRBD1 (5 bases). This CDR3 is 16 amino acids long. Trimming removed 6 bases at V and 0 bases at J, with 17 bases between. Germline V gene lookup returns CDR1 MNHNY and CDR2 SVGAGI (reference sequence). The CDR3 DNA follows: TGTGCCAGCAGCCCAGGGAGGGTTGAGGCTAACTATGGCTACACCTTC. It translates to CASSPGRVEANYGYTF.

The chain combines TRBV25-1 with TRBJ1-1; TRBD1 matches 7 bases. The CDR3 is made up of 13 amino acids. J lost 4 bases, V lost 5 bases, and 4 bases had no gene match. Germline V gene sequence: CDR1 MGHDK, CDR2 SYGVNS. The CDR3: CASSLGGSTEAFF. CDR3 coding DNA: TGTGCCAGCAGTCTAGGGGGCAGCACTGAAGCTTTCTTT.

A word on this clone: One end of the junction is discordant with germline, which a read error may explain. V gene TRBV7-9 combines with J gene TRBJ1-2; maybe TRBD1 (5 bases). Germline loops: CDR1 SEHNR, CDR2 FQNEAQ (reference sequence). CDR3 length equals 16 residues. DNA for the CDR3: TGTTCCAGCAGCCCCCGCGGGGCTAGTGGTAACTATGGCTACACCTTC. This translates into CSSSPRGASGNYGYTF.

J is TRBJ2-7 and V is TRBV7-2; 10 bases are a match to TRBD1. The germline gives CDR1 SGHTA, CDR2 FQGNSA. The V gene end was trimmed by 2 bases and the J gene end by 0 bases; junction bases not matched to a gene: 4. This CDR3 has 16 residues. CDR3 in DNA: TGTGCCAGCAGCTTAACGGGACAGGGGCTCTCCTACGAGCAGTACTTC. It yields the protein CASSLTGQGLSYEQYF. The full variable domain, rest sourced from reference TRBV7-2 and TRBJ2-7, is GAGVSQSPSNKVTEKGKDVELRCDPISGHTALYWYRQSLGQGLEFLIYFQGNSAPDKSGLPSDRFSAERTGGSVSTLTIQRTQQEDSAVYLCASSLTGQGLSYEQYFGPGTRLTVT.

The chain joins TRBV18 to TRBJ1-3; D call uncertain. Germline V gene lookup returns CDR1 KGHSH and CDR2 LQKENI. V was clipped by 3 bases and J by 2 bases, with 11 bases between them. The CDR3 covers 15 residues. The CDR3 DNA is TGTGCCAGCTCACCTTCCGATCCAGCTGGAAACACCATATATTTT. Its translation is CASSPSDPAGNTIYF.

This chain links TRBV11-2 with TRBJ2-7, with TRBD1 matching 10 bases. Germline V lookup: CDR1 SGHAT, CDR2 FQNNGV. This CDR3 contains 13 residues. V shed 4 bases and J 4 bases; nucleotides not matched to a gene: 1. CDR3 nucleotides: TGTGCCAGCAGCTCGGGACAGGGGTACGAGCAGTACTTC. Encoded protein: CASSSGQGYEQYF.

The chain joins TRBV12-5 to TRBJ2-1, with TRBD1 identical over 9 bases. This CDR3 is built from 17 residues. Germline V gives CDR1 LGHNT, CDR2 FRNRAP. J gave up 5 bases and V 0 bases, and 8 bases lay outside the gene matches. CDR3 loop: CASGLVLRGQGNNEQFF. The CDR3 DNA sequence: TGTGCTAGTGGTTTGGTACTAAGGGGACAGGGCAACAATGAGCAGTTCTTC.

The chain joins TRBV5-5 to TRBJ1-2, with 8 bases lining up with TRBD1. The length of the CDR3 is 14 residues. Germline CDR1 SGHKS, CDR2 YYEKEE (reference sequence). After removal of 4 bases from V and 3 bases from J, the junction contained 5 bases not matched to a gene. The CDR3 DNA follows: TGTGCCAGCAGCCAACAGGGGGGTGACTATGGCTACACCTTC. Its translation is CASSQQGGDYGYTF.

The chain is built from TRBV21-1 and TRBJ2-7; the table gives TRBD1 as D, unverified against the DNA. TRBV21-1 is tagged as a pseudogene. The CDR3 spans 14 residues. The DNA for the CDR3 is TGTGCCAGCCCCAGGGCCGGTTCTTACTACGAGCAGTACTTC. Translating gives CASPRAGSYYEQYF.

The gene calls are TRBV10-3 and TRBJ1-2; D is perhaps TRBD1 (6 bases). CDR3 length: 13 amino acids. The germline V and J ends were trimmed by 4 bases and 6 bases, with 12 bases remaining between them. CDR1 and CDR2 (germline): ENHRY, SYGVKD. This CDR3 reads CAISVTRGDGYTF. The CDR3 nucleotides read TGTGCCATCAGTGTTACCAGGGGTGATGGCTACACCTTC.

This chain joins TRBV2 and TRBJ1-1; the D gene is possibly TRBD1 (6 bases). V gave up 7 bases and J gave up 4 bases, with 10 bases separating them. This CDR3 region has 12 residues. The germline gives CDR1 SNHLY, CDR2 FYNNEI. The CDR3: CASNEGGTEAFF. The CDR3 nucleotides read TGTGCCAGCAATGAGGGGGGCACTGAAGCTTTCTTT.

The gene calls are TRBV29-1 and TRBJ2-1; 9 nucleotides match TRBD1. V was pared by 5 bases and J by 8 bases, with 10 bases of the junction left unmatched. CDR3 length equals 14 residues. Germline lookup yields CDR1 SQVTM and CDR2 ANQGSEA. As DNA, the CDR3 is TGCAGCGTTCCCCCGGGGACAGGGTTTCATGAGCAGTTCTTC. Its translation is CSVPPGTGFHEQFF.

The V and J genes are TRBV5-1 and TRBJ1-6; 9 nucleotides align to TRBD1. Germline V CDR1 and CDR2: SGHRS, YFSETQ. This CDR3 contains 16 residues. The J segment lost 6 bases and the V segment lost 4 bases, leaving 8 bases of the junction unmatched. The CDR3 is CASSLSGTGLNSPLHF. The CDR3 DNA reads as TGCGCCAGCAGCCTCTCCGGGACAGGGCTTAATTCACCCCTCCACTTT.

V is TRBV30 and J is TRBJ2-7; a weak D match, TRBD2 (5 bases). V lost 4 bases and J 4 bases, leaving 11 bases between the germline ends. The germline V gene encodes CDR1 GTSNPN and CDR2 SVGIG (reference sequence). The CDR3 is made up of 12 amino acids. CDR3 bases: TGTGCCTGGATGGGGAGCAGGTACGAGCAGTACTTC. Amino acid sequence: CAWMGSRYEQYF. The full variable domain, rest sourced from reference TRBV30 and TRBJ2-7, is SQTIHQWPATLVQPVGSPLSLECTVEGTSNPNLYWYRQAAGRGLQLLFYSVGIGQISSEVPQNLSASRPQDRQFILSSKKLLLSDSGFYLCAWMGSRYEQYFGPGTRLTVT.

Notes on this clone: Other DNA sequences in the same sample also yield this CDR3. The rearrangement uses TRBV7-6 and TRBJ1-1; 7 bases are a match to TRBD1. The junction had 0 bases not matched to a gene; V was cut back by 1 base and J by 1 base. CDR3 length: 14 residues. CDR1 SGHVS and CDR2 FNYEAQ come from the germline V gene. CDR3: CASSLGQGNTEAFF. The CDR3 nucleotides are TGTGCCAGCAGCTTAGGACAGGGGAACACTGAAGCTTTCTTT.

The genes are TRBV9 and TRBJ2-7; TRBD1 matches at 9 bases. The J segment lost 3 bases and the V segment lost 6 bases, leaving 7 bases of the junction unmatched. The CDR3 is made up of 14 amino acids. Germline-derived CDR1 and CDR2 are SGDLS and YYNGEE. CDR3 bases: TGTGCCAGCATCCCCGGGACAGGGTGCTACGAGCAGTACTTC. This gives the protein CASIPGTGCYEQYF.

DNA of the CDR3: TGTGCCAGCAGCCCCAGCGGGACCGTGTACAATGAGCAGTTCTTC. Its translation: CASSPSGTVYNEQFF. V and J are TRBV7-8 and TRBJ2-1, with 7 bases lining up with TRBD2. CDR1 SGHVS and CDR2 FQNEAQ come from the germline V gene. The junction had 8 bases not matched to a gene; V was cut back by 5 bases and J by 4 bases. The CDR3 covers 15 residues. The full variable domain, rest sourced from reference TRBV7-8 and TRBJ2-1, is GAGVSQSPRYKVAKRGQDVALRCDPISGHVSLFWYQQALGQGPEFLTYFQNEAQLDKSGLPSDRFFAERPEGSVSTLKIQRTQQEDSAVYLCASSPSGTVYNEQFFGPGTRLTVL.

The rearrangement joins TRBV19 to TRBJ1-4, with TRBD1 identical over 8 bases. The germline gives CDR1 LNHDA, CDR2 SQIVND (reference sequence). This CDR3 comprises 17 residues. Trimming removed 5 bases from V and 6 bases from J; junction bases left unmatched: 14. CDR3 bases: TGTGCCAGTAGTCTCCCAGGACAGGGAGGATACGATGAAAAACTGTTTTTT. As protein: CASSLPGQGGYDEKLFF. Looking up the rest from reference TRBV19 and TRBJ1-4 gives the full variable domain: DGGITQSPKYLFRKEGQNVTLSCEQNLNHDAMYWYRQDPGQGLRLIYYSQIVNDFQKGDIAEGYSVSREKKESFPLTVTSAQKNPTAFYLCASSLPGQGGYDEKLFFGSGTQLSVL.

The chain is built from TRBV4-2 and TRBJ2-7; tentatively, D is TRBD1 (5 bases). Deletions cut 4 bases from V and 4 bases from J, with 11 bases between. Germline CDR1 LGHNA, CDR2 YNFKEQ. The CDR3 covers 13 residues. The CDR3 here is CASSRTSLYEQYF. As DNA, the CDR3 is TGTGCCAGCAGCCGGACATCTTTATACGAGCAGTACTTC.

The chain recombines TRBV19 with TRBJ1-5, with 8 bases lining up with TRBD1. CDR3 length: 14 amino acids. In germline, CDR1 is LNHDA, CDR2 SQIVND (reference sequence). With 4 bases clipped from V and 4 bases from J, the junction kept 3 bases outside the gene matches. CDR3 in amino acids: CASSNTGGNQPQHF. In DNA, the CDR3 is TGTGCCAGTAGTAACACAGGGGGAAATCAGCCCCAGCATTTT.

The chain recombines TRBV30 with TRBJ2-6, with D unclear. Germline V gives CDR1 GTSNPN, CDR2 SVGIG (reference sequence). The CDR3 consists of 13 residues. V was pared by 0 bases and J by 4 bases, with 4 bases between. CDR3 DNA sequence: TGTGCCTGGAGTGTACAGGGGGCCAACGTCCTGACTTTC. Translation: CAWSVQGANVLTF. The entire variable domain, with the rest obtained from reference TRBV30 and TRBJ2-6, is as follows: SQTIHQWPATLVQPVGSPLSLECTVEGTSNPNLYWYRQAAGRGLQLLFYSVGIGQISSEVPQNLSASRPQDRQFILSSKKLLLSDSGFYLCAWSVQGANVLTFGAGSRLTVL.

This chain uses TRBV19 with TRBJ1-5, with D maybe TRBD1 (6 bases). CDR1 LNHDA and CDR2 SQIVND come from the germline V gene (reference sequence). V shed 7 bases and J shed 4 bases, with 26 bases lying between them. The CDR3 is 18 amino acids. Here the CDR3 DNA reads TGTGCCAGTACCTCGAGTACGCGACAGGCCGGTCGGAATCAGCCCCAGCATTTT. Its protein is CASTSSTRQAGRNQPQHF.

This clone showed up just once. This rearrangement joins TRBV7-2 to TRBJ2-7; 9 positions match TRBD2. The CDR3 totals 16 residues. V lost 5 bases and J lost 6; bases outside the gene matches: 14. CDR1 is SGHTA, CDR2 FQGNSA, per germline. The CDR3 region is CASSPLGGGALFEQYF. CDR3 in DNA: TGTGCCAGCAGCCCTCTTGGCGGGGGGGCCTTGTTCGAGCAGTACTTC.

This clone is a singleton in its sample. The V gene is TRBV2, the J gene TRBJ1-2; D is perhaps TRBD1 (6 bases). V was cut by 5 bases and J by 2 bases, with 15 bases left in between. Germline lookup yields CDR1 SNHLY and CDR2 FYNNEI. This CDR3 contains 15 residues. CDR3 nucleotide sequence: TGTGCCAGCAGTACGGTACAGGGAGCAAACTATGGCTACACCTTC. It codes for CASSTVQGANYGYTF.